The 22 T cell receptor beta chains below all came from one sample that was sequenced in a study of CD8 T cells in Susac syndrome. Reverse transcription of about 0.5 to 1 ug RNA was carried out with random hexamers. Each CDR3 protein gets one entry after TCRdb re-called the immunoSEQ multiplex PCR reads with MiXCR. The sample includes about 52,000 distinct CDR3 sequences, around 93% of them seen just once. The sequenced sample consisted of CD8+ T cells from PBMCs. Receptor source: a human donor with multiple sclerosis.

The chain recombines TRBV6-5 with TRBJ1-5; TRBD1 agrees at 11 bases. CDR1 and CDR2 (germline): MNHEY, SVGAGI. The CDR3 runs to 19 residues. With V trimmed by 0 bases and J by 1 base, 8 bases remained unmatched. For the CDR3, the DNA is TGTGCCAGCAGTTACTCTCCGGGACAGGGGGTTGGAAGCAATCAGCCCCAGCATTTT. Protein sequence: CASSYSPGQGVGSNQPQHF.

This clonotype was observed a single time. This rearrangement joins TRBV9 to TRBJ1-5; the D gene is possibly TRBD1 (5 bases). The CDR3 runs 16 residues. Trimming took off 0 bases at V and 6 bases at J, with 16 bases between the two ends. The V gene's germline CDR1 is SGDLS and CDR2 YYNGEE. CDR3 nucleotide sequence: TGTGCCAGCAGCGTAGACGCAGGAGGGGTAGGTCAGCCCCAGCATTTT. Protein sequence: CASSVDAGGVGQPQHF.

The chain links TRBV20-1 to TRBJ1-5; D uncertain. Germline V lookup: CDR1 DFQATT, CDR2 SNEGSKA (reference sequence). This CDR3 region has 16 residues. V was clipped by 6 bases and J by 0 bases, with 18 bases between them. The CDR3 nucleotides read TGCAGTGCACTAGTCGTTGGGCACAATAGCAATCAGCCCCAGCATTTT. Its protein product is CSALVVGHNSNQPQHF.

This clonotype was counted a single time. The chain links TRBV3-1 to TRBJ2-3; D gene ambiguous. V lost 6 bases and J 6 bases, leaving 10 bases between the germline ends. CDR1 LGHDT and CDR2 YNNKEL come from the germline V gene (reference sequence). This CDR3 is 12 amino acids long. The CDR3: CASSSRRDTQYF. The CDR3 region has the DNA TGTGCCAGCAGTAGTAGGCGCGATACGCAGTATTTT.

The chain carries TRBV10-3 and TRBJ1-1; D unclear. Germline V gene sequence: CDR1 ENHRY, CDR2 SYGVKD. V lost 4 bases and J lost 6, with 9 bases in between. The CDR3 loop spans 12 amino acids. The CDR3 spells CAISGGVAEAFF. DNA of the CDR3: TGTGCCATCAGTGGCGGGGTCGCTGAAGCTTTCTTT.

V gene TRBV7-8 combines with J gene TRBJ1-1; perhaps TRBD1 as D (6 bases). V was trimmed by 5 bases and J by 4 bases, leaving 17 bases between them. CDR3 length: 15 amino acids. The V gene's germline CDR1 is SGHVS and CDR2 FQNEAQ. The DNA for the CDR3 is TGTGCCAGCAGCGTCGAGTGGAGGGGGGGCACTGAAGCTTTCTTT. Encoded protein: CASSVEWRGGTEAFF.

This clonotype was detected once. The genes are TRBV5-6 and TRBJ2-7; D is uncertain. The CDR3 is 12 residues long. Germline assignment: CDR1 SGHDT and CDR2 YYEEEE. V was cut by 0 bases and J by 3 bases, with 4 bases left in between. CDR3 sequence reads: CASSLDIYEQYF. The CDR3 nucleotides read TGTGCCAGCAGCTTGGATATCTACGAGCAGTACTTC.

This clonotype was seen a single time. J is TRBJ2-1 and V is TRBV19, with 8 bases matching TRBD1. The CDR3 spans 14 residues. Looked up from germline, CDR1 is LNHDA and CDR2 is SQIVND (reference sequence). J was trimmed by 7 bases and V by 3 bases; bases with no gene match: 5. The CDR3 is CASSMTGEWNEQFF. The CDR3 DNA follows: TGTGCCAGTAGTATGACAGGGGAATGGAATGAGCAGTTCTTC.

The chain has TRBV5-1 and TRBJ1-1, with a weak D call TRBD1 (5 bases). The germline gives CDR1 SGHRS, CDR2 YFSETQ. V gave up 4 bases and J gave up 6 bases, with 19 bases separating them. This CDR3 region has 15 residues. CDR3 DNA sequence: TGCGCCAGCAGCCCCCCCTCGGCGGGGGAATCTGAAGCTTTCTTT. Translation: CASSPPSAGESEAFF.

The chain uses TRBV6-5 and TRBJ1-2, with no clear D. V was pared by 3 bases and J by 4 bases, with 9 bases between. The CDR3 sequence is 13 residues long. Per the germline V gene, CDR1 is MNHEY and CDR2 is SVGAGI. The CDR3 reads CASSYGERYGYTF. CDR3 nucleotides: TGTGCCAGCAGTTATGGGGAGCGCTATGGCTACACCTTC.

The J gene is TRBJ2-7, the V gene TRBV6-2 or TRBV6-3; 8 bases map to TRBD1. Germline V gives CDR1 MNHEY, CDR2 SVGEGT. V trimming: 7 bases; J trimming: 3 bases; junction bases outside the gene matches: 2. This CDR3 region has 12 residues. In nucleotides, the CDR3 is TGTGCCAGCACAGGGGGCTACTACGAGCAGTACTTC. It specifies CASTGGYYEQYF.

The CDR3 here is CSADLGSGTEAFF. DNA for the CDR3: TGCAGTGCTGACTTGGGGTCAGGAACTGAAGCTTTCTTT. The chain uses TRBV20-1 and TRBJ1-1; no firm D call. V gave up 5 bases and J gave up 5 bases, with 15 bases separating them. The germline CDR1 and CDR2 sequences are DFQATT and SNEGSKA (reference sequence). CDR3 length equals 13 residues.

V usage is TRBV7-9 and J usage is TRBJ1-2, with TRBD1 identical over 8 bases. V lost 8 bases, J lost 4 bases, and 12 bases stayed unmatched. Germline loops: CDR1 SEHNR, CDR2 FQNEAQ (reference sequence). The CDR3 runs 15 residues. The CDR3 reads CASASPGGVGYGYTF. In DNA, the CDR3 is TGTGCCAGCGCCTCCCCAGGGGGCGTCGGCTATGGCTACACCTTC.

The CDR3 coding sequence is TGTGCCAGCAGCAGATACAGGGGCGGGGAGACCCAGTACTTC. This sequence encodes CASSRYRGGETQYF. The rearrangement joins TRBV7-8 to TRBJ2-5; 7 bases align to TRBD1. The CDR3 runs 14 residues. Germline-derived CDR1 and CDR2 are SGHVS and FQNEAQ. V was pared by 5 bases and J by 5 bases, with 8 bases of the junction left unmatched.

The J gene is TRBJ2-7, the V gene TRBV21-1. TRBV21-1 is termed a pseudogene. CDR3 length equals 15 residues. CDR3 region: CASSKVKGTNYEQYF. The CDR3 nucleotides read TGTGCCAGCAGCAAAGTTAAAGGCACAAACTACGAGCAGTACTTC.

This chain joins TRBV9 and TRBJ2-7, with D possibly matching TRBD1 (6 bases). The ends were cut back, 3 bases at V and 2 bases at J, with 18 bases in the middle. The CDR3 totals 16 residues. Germline CDR1 and CDR2: SGDLS and YYNGEE. The CDR3 spells CASSAPPTGDTYEQYF. DNA for the CDR3: TGTGCCAGCAGCGCTCCCCCGACAGGTGATACCTACGAGCAGTACTTC.

V and J are TRBV3-1 and TRBJ1-2, with unresolved D. The CDR3 contains 16 residues. Germline loops: CDR1 LGHDT, CDR2 YNNKEL (reference sequence). V lost 2 bases and J lost 4, with 17 bases in between. The CDR3 bases are TGTGCCAGCAGCCAATGGTCAACGGCGGTGGGCTATGGCTACACCTTC. It translates to CASSQWSTAVGYGYTF.

The gene calls are TRBV7-9 and TRBJ2-4; possible D gene TRBD1, 6 bases. Germline values: CDR1 SEHNR, CDR2 FQNEAQ (reference sequence). V was clipped by 5 bases and J by 3 bases, with 14 bases between them. The CDR3 consists of 15 residues. In nucleotides, the CDR3 is TGTGCCAGCAGCCGTCCTGAGGGGGACAAAAACATTCAGTACTTC. Translating gives CASSRPEGDKNIQYF.

This clonotype was seen only once. This sequence joins TRBV6-1 and TRBJ2-7; D is unclear. The CDR3 totals 14 residues. V gave up 1 base and J gave up 0 bases, with 7 bases separating them. Germline V lookup: CDR1 MNHNS, CDR2 SASEGT. In DNA, the CDR3 is TGTGCCAGCAGTGAAGGTGAGAGCTCCTACGAGCAGTACTTC. Translated, it gives CASSEGESSYEQYF.

The table lists this clonotype with a few counts. The chain combines TRBV28 with TRBJ2-7; 10 bases line up with TRBD1. The CDR3 loop spans 15 amino acids. J lost 4 bases, V lost 5 bases, and 8 bases had no gene match. Per the germline V gene, CDR1 is MDHEN and CDR2 is SYDVKM. The CDR3 is CASSPPTGGLYEQYF. DNA of the CDR3: TGTGCCAGCAGTCCACCGACAGGGGGCTTGTACGAGCAGTACTTC.

This sequence joins TRBV7-2 and TRBJ1-3; unclear D gene. The germline gives CDR1 SGHTA, CDR2 FQGNSA. This CDR3 spans 16 amino acids. V was shortened by 6 bases and J by 5 bases, with 20 bases between the two germline ends. The CDR3 DNA sequence: TGTGCCAGCAGTCACGGACCCGGGTCCGTGAGAAACACCATATATTTT. Amino acid sequence: CASSHGPGSVRNTIYF.

The rearrangement links TRBV10-3 to TRBJ2-7, with D tentatively TRBD1 (6 bases). The germline gives CDR1 ENHRY, CDR2 SYGVKD. This CDR3 region has 13 residues. The V gene lost 7 bases and the J gene lost 4 bases, with 14 bases spanning the gap. The CDR3 loop is CAIKPGTQYEQYF. The CDR3 DNA reads TGTGCCATCAAGCCCGGGACACAGTACGAGCAGTACTTC.